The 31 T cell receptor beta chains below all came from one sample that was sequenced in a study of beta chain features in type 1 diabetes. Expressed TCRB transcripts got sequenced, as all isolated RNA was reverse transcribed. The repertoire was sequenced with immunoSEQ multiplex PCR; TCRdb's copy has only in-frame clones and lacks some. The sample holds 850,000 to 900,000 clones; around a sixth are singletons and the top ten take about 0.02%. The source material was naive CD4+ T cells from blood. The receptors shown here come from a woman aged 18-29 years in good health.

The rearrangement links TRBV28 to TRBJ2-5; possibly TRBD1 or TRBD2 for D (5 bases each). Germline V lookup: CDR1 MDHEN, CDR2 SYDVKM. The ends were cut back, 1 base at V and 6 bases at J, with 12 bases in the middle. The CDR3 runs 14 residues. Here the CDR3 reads CASSLYRDVKTQYF. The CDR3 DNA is TGTGCCAGCAGTTTATATCGGGACGTGAAGACCCAGTACTTC.

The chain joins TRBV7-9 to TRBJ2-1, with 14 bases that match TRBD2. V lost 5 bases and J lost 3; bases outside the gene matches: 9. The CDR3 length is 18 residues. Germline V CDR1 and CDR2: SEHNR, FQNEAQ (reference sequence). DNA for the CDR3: TGTGCCAGCAGCGTCGGGACTAGCGGGAGTCGGGGCTACAATGAGCAGTTCTTC. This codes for CASSVGTSGSRGYNEQFF.

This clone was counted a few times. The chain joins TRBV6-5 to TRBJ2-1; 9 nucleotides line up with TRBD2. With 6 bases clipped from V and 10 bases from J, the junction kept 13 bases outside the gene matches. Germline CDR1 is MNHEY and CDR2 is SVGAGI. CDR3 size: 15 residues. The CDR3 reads CASSRGVAGDPEQFF. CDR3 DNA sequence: TGTGCCAGCAGCCGCGGGGTAGCGGGAGACCCAGAGCAGTTCTTC.

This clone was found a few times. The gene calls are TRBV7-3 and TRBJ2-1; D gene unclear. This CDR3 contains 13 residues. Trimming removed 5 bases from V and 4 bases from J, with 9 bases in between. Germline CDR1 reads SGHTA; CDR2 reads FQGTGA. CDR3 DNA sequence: TGTGCCAGCAGCCCCGGACCTTACAATGAGCAGTTCTTC. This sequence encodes CASSPGPYNEQFF. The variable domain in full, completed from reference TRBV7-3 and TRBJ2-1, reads GAGVSQTPSNKVTEKGKYVELRCDPISGHTALYWYRQSLGQGPEFLIYFQGTGAADDSGLPNDRFFAVRPEGSVSTLKIQRTERGDSAVYLCASSPGPYNEQFFGPGTRLTVL.

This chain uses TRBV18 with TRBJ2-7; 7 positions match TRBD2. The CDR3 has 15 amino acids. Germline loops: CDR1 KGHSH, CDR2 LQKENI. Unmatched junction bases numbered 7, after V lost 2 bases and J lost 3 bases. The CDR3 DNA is TGTGCCAGCTCACCAGCGGCGGGAGTAGTCTACGAGCAGTACTTC. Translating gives CASSPAAGVVYEQYF. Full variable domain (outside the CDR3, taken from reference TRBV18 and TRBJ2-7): NAGVMQNPRHLVRRRGQEARLRCSPMKGHSHVYWYRQLPEEGLKFMVYLQKENIIDESGMPKERFSAEFPKEGPSILRIQQVVRGDSAAYFCASSPAAGVVYEQYFGPGTRLTVT.

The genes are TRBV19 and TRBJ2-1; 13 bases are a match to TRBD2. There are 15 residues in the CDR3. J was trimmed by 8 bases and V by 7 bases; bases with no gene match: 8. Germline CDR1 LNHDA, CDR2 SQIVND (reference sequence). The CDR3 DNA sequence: TGTGCCAGTACCCAGACTAGCGGGAGGTTCGATGAGCAGTTCTTC. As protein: CASTQTSGRFDEQFF.

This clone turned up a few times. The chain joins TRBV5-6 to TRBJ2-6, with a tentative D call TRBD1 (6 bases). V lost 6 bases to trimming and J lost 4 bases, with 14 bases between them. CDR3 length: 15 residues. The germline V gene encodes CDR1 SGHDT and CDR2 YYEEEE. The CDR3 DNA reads TGTGCCAGCAATCGTAGGGGGACCGGGGCCAACGTCCTGACTTTC. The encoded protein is CASNRRGTGANVLTF.

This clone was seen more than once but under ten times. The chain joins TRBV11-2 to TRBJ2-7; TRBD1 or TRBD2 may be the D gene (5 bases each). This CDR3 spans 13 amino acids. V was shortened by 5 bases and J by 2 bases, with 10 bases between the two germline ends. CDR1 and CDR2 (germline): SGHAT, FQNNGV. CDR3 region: CASSIMGAYEQYF. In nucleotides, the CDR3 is TGTGCCAGCAGCATAATGGGGGCCTACGAGCAGTACTTC.

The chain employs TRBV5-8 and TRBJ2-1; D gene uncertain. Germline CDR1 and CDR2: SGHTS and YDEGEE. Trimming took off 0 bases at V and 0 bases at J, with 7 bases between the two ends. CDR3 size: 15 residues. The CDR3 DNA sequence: TGTGCCAGCAGCTTGGGTCAGAACTCCTACAATGAGCAGTTCTTC. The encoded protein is CASSLGQNSYNEQFF. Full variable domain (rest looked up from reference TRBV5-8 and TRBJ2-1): EAGVTQSPTHLIKTRGQQATLRCSPISGHTSVYWYQQALGLGLQFLLWYDEGEERNRGNFPPRFSGRQFPNYSSELNVNALELEDSALYLCASSLGQNSYNEQFFGPGTRLTVL.

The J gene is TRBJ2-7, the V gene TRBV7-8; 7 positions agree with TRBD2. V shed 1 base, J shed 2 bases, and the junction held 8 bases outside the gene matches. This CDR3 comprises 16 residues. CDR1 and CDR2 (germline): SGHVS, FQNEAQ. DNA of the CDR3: TGTGCCAGCAGCTTAGTGTCCACTAGCGAGACCTACGAGCAGTACTTC. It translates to CASSLVSTSETYEQYF.

The CDR3 DNA sequence: TGCGCCAGCAGCCCGGACAGGGGGAGCAATCAGCCCCAGCATTTT. The encoded protein is CASSPDRGSNQPQHF. The rearrangement uses TRBV4-3 and TRBJ1-5; 10 bases match TRBD1. Looked up from germline, CDR1 is LGHNA and CDR2 is YSLEER. The CDR3 covers 15 residues. The V segment lost 4 bases and the J segment 1 base; nucleotides outside the gene matches: 1.

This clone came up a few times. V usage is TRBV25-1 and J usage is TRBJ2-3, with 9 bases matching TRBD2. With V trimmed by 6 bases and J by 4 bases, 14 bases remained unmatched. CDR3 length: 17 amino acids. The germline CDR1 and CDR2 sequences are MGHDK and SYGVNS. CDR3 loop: CASRSLAGRGEADTQYF. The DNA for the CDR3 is TGTGCCAGCAGGTCCCTAGCGGGAAGGGGGGAGGCAGATACGCAGTATTTT.

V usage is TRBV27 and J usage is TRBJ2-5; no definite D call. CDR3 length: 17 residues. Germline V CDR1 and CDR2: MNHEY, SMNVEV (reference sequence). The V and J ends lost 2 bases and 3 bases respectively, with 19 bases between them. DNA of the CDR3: TGTGCCAGCAGTTTACGGGCTGGGTTTGTAGCAAAAGAGACCCAGTACTTC. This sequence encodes CASSLRAGFVAKETQYF.

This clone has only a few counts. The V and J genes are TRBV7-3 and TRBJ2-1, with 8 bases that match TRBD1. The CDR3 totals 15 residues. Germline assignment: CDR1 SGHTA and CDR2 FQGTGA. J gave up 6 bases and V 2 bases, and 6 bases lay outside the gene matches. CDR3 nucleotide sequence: TGTGCCAGCAGCTTAGCGGCCAGGGGGCCCAATGAGCAGTTCTTC. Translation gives CASSLAARGPNEQFF.

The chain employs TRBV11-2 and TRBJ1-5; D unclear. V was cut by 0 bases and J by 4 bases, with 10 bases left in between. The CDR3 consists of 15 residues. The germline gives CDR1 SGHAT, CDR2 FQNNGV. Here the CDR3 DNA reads TGTGCCAGCAGCTTAGATCCGGGGTTTAATCAGCCCCAGCATTTT. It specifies CASSLDPGFNQPQHF. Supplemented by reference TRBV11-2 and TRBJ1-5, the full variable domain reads EAGVAQSPRYKIIEKRQSVAFWCNPISGHATLYWYQQILGQGPKLLIQFQNNGVVDDSQLPKDRFSAERLKGVDSTLKIQPAKLEDSAVYLCASSLDPGFNQPQHFGDGTRLSIL.

This CDR3 is CAISGAGGPQDTQYF. The DNA for the CDR3 is TGTGCCATCAGTGGAGCGGGAGGGCCTCAAGATACGCAGTATTTT. The rearrangement joins TRBV10-3 to TRBJ2-3; 10 nucleotides match TRBD2. CDR1 and CDR2 from the germline V gene are ENHRY and SYGVKD. The CDR3 contains 15 residues. The J segment lost 5 bases and the V segment lost 4 bases, leaving 6 bases of the junction unmatched.

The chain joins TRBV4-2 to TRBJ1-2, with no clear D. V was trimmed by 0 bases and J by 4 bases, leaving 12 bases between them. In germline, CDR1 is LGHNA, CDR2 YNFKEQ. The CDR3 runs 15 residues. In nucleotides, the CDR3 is TGTGCCAGCAGCCAAGAGCCAGATAAAAGCTATGGCTACACCTTC. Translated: CASSQEPDKSYGYTF.

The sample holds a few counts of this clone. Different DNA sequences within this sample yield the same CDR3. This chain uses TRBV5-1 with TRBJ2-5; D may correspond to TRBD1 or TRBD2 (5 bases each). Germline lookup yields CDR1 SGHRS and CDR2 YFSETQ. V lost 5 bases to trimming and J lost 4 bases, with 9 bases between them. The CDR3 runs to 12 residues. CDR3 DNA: TGCGCCAGCAGTCCGGGACGAGAGACCCAGTACTTC. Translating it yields CASSPGRETQYF. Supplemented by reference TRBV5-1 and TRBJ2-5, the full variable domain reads KAGVTQTPRYLIKTRGQQVTLSCSPISGHRSVSWYQQTPGQGLQFLFEYFSETQRNKGNFPGRFSGRQFSNSRSEMNVSTLELGDSALYLCASSPGRETQYFGPGTRLLVL.

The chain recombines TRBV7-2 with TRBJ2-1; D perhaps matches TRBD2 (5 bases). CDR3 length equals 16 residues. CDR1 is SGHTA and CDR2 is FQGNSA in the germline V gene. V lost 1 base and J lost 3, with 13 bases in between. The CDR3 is CASSLGGSELYNEQFF. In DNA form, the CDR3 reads TGTGCCAGCAGCTTAGGAGGGAGTGAACTCTACAATGAGCAGTTCTTC.

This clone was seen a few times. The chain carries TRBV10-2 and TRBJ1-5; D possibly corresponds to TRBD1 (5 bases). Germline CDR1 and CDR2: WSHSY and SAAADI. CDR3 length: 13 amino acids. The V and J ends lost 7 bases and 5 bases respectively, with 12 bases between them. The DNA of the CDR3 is TGCGCCAGCACCCGGGGGACCGATCAGCCCCAGCATTTT. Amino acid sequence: CASTRGTDQPQHF.

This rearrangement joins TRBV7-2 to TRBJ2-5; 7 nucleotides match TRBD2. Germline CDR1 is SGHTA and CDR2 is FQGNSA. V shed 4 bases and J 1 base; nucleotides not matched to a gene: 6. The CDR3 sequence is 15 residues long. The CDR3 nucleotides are TGTGCCAGCAGCTCCCCTAGCGGACCCCAAGAGACCCAGTACTTC. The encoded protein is CASSSPSGPQETQYF.

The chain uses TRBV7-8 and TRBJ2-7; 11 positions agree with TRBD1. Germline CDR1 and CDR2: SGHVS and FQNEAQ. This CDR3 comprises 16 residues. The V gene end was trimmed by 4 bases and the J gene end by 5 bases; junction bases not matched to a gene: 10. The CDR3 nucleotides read TGTGCCAGCAGCTCCCCAACCGGGACAGGGGGAGACGAGCAGTACTTC. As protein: CASSSPTGTGGDEQYF.

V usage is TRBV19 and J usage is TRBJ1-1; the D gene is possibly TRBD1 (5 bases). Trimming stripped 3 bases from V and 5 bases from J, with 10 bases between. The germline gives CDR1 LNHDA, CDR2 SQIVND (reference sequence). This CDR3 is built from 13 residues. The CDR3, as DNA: TGTGCCAGTAGTATGGGGCGGGGGACTGAAGCTTTCTTT. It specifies CASSMGRGTEAFF.

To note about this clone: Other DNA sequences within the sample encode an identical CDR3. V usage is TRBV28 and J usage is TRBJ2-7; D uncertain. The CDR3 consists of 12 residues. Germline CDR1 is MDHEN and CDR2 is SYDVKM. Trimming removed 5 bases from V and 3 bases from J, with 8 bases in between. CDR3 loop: CASSPRSYEQYF. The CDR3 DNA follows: TGTGCCAGCAGTCCCCGGAGCTACGAGCAGTACTTC.

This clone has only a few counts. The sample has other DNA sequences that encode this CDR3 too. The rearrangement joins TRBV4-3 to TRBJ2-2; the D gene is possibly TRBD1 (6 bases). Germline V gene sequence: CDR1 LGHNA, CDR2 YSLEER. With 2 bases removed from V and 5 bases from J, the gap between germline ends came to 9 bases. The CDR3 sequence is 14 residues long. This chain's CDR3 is CASSQLGGTGELFF. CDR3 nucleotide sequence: TGCGCCAGCAGCCAATTAGGGGGAACCGGGGAGCTGTTTTTT.

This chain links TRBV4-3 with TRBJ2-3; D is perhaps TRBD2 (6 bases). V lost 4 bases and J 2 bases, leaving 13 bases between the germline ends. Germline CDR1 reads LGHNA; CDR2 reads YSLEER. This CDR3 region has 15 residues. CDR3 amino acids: CASSPRRASTDTQYF. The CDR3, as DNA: TGCGCCAGCAGCCCCCGGAGGGCGTCCACAGATACGCAGTATTTT.

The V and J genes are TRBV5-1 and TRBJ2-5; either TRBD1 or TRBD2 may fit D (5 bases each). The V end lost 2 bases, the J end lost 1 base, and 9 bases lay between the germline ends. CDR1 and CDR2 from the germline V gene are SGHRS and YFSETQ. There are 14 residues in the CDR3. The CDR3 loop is CASSFSGTQETQYF. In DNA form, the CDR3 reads TGCGCCAGCAGCTTCTCGGGGACCCAAGAGACCCAGTACTTC.

In DNA form, the CDR3 reads TGTGCCATCAGCTTGACAGGGGACTATGGCTACACCTTC. Translation: CAISLTGDYGYTF. The chain links TRBV10-3 to TRBJ1-2, with 8 bases fitting TRBD1. Germline CDR1 ENHRY, CDR2 SYGVKD. There are 13 residues in the CDR3. The V segment lost 6 bases and the J segment 3 bases; nucleotides outside the gene matches: 3.

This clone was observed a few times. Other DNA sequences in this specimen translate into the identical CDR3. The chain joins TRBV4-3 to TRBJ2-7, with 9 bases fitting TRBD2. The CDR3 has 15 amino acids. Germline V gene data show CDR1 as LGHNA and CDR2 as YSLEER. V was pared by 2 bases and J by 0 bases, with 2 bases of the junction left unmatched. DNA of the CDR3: TGCGCCAGCAGCCAACTGACTAGCGGCTCCTACGAGCAGTACTTC. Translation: CASSQLTSGSYEQYF.

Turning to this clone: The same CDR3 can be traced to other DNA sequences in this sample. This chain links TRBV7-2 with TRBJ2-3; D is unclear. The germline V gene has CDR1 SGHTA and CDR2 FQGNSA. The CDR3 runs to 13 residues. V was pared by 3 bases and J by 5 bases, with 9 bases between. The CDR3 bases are TGTGCCAGCAGCTTGAGTAGGGAAGATACGCAGTATTTT. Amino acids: CASSLSREDTQYF.

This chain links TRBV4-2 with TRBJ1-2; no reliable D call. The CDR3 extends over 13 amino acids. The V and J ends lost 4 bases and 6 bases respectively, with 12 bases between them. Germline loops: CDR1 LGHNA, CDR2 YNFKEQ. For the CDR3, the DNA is TGTGCCAGCAGCCCATCCATCACAGATGGCTACACCTTC. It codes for CASSPSITDGYTF.